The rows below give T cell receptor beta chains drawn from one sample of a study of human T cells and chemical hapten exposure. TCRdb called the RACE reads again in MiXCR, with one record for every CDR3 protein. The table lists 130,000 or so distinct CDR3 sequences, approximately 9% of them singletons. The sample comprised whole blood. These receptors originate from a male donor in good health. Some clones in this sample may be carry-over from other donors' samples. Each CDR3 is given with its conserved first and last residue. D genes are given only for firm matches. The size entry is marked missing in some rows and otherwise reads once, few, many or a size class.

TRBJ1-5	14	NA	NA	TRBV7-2	CASSLRHSNQPQHF	TGTGCCAGCAGCTTACGGCATAGCAATCAGCCCCAGCATTTT
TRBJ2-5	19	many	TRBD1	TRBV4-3	CASSQDSGRTGGLSETQYF	TGCGCCAGCAGCCAAGATTCTGGGCGGACAGGGGGCTTGTCGGAGACCCAGTACTTC
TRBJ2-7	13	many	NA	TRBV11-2	CASSPPDSYEQYF	TGTGCCAGCAGCCCCCCCGACAGCTACGAGCAGTACTTC
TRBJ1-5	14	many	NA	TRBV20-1	CSARGSTVGQPQHF	TGCAGTGCTAGGGGATCGACGGTTGGTCAGCCCCAGCATTTT
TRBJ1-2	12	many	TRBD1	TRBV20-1	CSATTGGDGYTF	TGCAGTGCTACGACAGGGGGCGATGGCTACACCTTC
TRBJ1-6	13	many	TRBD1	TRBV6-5	CASTGGERSPLHF	TGTGCCAGTACAGGGGGGGAAAGATCACCCCTCCACTTT
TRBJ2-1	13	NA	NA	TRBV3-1	CASSKRAGNEQFF	TGTGCCAGCAGCAAACGGGCGGGCAATGAGCAGTTCTTC
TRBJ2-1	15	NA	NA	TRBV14	CASSYEVTYYNEQFF	TGTGCCAGCAGCTACGAGGTGACCTACTACAATGAGCAGTTCTTC
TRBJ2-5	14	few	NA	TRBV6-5	CASRSTAIQETQYF	TGTGCCAGCAGAAGTACAGCAATCCAAGAGACCCAGTACTTC
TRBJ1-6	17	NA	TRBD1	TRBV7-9	CASSLADRVGYNSPLHF	TGTGCCAGCAGCTTAGCTGACAGGGTGGGTTATAATTCACCCCTCCACTTT
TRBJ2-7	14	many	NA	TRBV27	CASSFGPLNYEQYF	TGTGCCAGCAGTTTTGGGCCGCTTAACTACGAGCAGTACTTC
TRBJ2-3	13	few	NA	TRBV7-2	CASSDTRTDTQYF	TGTGCCAGCAGCGATACTAGGACAGATACGCAGTATTTT
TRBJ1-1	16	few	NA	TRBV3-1	CASSQDLGGGDREAFF	TGTGCCAGCAGCCAAGATCTCGGAGGAGGGGATCGTGAAGCTTTCTTT
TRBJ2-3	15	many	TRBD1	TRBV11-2	CASNRGDLFTDTQYF	TGTGCCAGCAACAGGGGTGACCTATTCACAGATACGCAGTATTTT
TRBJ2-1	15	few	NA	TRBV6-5	CASRKDTFSYNEQFF	TGTGCCAGCAGGAAGGACACATTCTCCTACAATGAGCAGTTCTTC
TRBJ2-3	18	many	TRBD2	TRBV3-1	CASSQEIAGAGVTDTQYF	TGTGCCAGCAGCCAAGAAATAGCGGGGGCCGGGGTAACAGATACGCAGTATTTT
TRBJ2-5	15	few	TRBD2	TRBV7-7	CASSPRLAAQETQYF	TGTGCCAGCAGCCCCAGACTAGCGGCCCAAGAGACCCAGTACTTC
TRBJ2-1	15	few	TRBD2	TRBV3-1	CASSSNRGAYNEQFF	TGTGCCAGCAGCTCAAATCGGGGGGCCTACAATGAGCAGTTCTTC
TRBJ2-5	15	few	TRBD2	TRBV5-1	CASSSLTSRQETQYF	TGCGCCAGCAGCTCTCTGACTAGCAGGCAAGAGACCCAGTACTTC
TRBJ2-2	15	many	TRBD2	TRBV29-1	CSAGLAGRGTGELFF	TGCAGCGCGGGACTAGCGGGCCGGGGGACCGGGGAGCTGTTTTTT